The subject of this entry is one TCR beta chain. TCRdb keeps only in-frame clones here, not all; method: immunoSEQ multiplex PCR. In the table there are some 210,000 clones, 80% of which are singletons. Unmatched junction bases numbered 16, after V lost 6 bases and J lost 6 bases. This CDR3 region has 17 residues. Germline loops: CDR1 KGHSH, CDR2 LQKENI. This specimen belongs to a study of blood T cell repertoires in COVID-19. At the level of the study: Acute and convalescent COVID-19 specimens originated in the United States, Italy and Spain.

Participants spanned ages roughly 18 to 90 years and resided in 20 to 30 US areas. This receptor was obtained from a man younger than 40 with acute COVID-19. Material: PBMCs or T cells enriched from blood (not recorded which). The V call is TRBV18, the J call TRBJ1-5; TRBD1 agrees at 8 bases. The CDR3 DNA follows: TGTGCCAGCTCTAACACCGGGGGCAGGGGGCAGGGTCAGCCCCAGCATTTT. It encodes CASSNTGGRGQGQPQHF.